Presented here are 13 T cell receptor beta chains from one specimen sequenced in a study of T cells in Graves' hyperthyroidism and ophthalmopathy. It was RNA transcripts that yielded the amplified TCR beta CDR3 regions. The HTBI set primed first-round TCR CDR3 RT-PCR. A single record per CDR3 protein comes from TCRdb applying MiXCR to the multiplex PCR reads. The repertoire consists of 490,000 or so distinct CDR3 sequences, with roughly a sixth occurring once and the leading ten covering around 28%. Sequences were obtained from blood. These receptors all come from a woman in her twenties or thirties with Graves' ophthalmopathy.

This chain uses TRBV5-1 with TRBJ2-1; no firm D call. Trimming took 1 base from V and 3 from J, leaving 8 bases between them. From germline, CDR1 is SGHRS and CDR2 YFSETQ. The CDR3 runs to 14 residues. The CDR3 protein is CASSLYRNYNEQFF. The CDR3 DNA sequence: TGCGCCAGCAGCTTGTATAGGAACTACAATGAGCAGTTCTTC.

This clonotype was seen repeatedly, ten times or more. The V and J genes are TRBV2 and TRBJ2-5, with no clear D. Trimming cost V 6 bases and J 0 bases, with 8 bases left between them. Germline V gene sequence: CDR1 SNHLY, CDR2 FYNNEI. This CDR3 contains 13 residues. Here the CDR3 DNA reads TGTGCCAGCAGCGAGACTGACCAAGAGACCCAGTACTTC. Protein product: CASSETDQETQYF.

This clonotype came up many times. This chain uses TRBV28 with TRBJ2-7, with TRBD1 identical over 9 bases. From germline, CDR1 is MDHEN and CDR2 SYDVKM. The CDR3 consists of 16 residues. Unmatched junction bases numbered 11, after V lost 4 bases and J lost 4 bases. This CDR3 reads CASSSVWTGEWYEQYF. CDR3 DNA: TGTGCCAGCAGTTCAGTCTGGACAGGGGAATGGTACGAGCAGTACTTC. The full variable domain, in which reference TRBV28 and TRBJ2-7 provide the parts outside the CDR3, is DVKVTQSSRYLVKRTGEKVFLECVQDMDHENMFWYRQDPGLGLRLIYFSYDVKMKEKGDIPEGYSVSREKKERFSLILESASTNQTSMYLCASSSVWTGEWYEQYFGPGTRLTVT.

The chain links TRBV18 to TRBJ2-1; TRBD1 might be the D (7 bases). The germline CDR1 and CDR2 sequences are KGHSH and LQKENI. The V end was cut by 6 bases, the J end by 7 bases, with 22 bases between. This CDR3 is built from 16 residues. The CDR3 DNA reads TGTGCCAGCTCCCCCTCCAGGGGGGTTCATTTGAATGAGCAGTTCTTC. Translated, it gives CASSPSRGVHLNEQFF.

The DNA for the CDR3 is TGTGCCAGCAGCTTGGGGACAGGCCAAGCGAACACCGGGGAGCTGTTTTTT. Translation gives CASSLGTGQANTGELFF. The chain is built from TRBV7-2 and TRBJ2-2, with TRBD1 identical over 8 bases. Germline loops: CDR1 SGHTA, CDR2 FQGNSA. This CDR3 comprises 17 residues. Trimming removed 3 bases from V and 0 bases from J; junction bases left unmatched: 6.

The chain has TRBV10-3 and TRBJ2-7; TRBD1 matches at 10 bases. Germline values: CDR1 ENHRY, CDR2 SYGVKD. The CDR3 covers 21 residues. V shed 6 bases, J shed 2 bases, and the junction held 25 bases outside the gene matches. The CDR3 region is CAIRKGQGIGMTTPNPYEQYF. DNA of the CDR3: TGTGCCATCAGGAAGGGACAGGGGATCGGTATGACAACCCCCAACCCCTACGAGCAGTACTTC.

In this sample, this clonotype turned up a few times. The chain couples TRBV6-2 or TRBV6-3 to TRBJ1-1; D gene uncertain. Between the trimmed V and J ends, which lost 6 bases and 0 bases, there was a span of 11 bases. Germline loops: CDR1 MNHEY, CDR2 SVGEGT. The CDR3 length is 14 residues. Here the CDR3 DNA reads TGTGCCAGCAGGATGGACCGCATGAACACTGAAGCTTTCTTT. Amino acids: CASRMDRMNTEAFF.

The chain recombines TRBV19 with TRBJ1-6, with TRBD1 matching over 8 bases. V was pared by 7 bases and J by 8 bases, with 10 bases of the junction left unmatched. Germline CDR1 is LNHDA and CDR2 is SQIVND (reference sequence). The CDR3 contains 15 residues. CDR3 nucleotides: TGTGCCAGTACCCGTCGGACAGGGAGGGATTCACCCCTCCACTTT. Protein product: CASTRRTGRDSPLHF.

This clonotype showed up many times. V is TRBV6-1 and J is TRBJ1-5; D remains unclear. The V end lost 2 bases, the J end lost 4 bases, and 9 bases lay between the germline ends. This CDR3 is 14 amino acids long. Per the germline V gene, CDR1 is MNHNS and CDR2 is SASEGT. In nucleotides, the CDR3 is TGTGCCAGCAGTGAACTCAGTTTGAATCAGCCCCAGCATTTT. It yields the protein CASSELSLNQPQHF.

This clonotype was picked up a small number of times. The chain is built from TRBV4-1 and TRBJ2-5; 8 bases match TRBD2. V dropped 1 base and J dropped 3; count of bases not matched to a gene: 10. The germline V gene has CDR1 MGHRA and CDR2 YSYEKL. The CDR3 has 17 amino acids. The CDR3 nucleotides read TGCGCCAGCAGCCAAGGTCGCGGGGGGCGCCCCGAAGAGACCCAGTACTTC. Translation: CASSQGRGGRPEETQYF.

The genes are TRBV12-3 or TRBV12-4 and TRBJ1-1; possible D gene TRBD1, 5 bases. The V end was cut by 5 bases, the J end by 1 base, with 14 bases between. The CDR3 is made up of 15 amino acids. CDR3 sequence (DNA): TGTGCCAGCAGTGACATATGGGGGAGGAACACTGAAGCTTTCTTT. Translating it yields CASSDIWGRNTEAFF.

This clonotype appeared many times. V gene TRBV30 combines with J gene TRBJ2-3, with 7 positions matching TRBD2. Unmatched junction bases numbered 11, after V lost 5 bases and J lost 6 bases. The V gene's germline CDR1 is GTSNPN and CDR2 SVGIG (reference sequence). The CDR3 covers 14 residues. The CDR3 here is CAWSVLAFGDTQYF. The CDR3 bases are TGTGCCTGGTCTGTACTAGCGTTCGGGGATACGCAGTATTTT.

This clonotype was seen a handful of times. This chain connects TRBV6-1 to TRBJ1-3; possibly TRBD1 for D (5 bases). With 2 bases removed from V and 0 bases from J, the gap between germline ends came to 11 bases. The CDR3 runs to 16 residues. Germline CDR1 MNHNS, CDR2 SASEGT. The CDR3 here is CASSERDRVSGNTIYF. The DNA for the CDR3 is TGTGCCAGCAGTGAAAGGGACCGGGTCTCTGGAAACACCATATATTTT.